A selection of T cell receptor beta chains follows, all from one sample in a study of Graves' ophthalmopathy and Graves' hyperthyroidism. TCRdb processed the multiplex PCR reads anew with MiXCR; each CDR3 protein has one entry. In the table there are about 200,000 distinct CDR3 sequences, under 30% of which are singletons. The sample consisted of peripheral blood. These receptors were collected from a man in his fifties or sixties with Graves' ophthalmopathy. The CDR3 runs from the conserved cysteine through the conserved F or W. The order of the fields is D gene, clone size, J gene, V gene, CDR3 protein, CDR3 DNA. The D gene is left open where the match is weak. Size is omitted from some rows. Given values are once, few, many or a class for expanded clones.

TRBD2 many TRBJ2-1 TRBV19 CASSLIAGGGEQFF TGTGCCAGTAGTCTCATAGCGGGAGGCGGTGAGCAGTTCTTC
- many TRBJ2-6 TRBV10-3 CAISDRQAPGANVLTF TGTGCCATCAGTGATCGTCAGGCTCCCGGGGCCAACGTCCTGACTTTC
- - TRBJ1-6 TRBV7-9 CASNPAGWYNSPLHF TGTGCCAGCAACCCGGCAGGGTGGTATAATTCACCCCTCCACTTT
TRBD2 many TRBJ2-2 TRBV27 CASSWGGGTGELFF TGTGCCAGCAGTTGGGGGGGTGGCACCGGGGAGCTGTTTTTT
- many TRBJ1-1 TRBV6-2/TRBV6-3 CASSYSLGRGNTEAFF TGTGCCAGCAGTTACTCGTTGGGGAGGGGAAACACTGAAGCTTTCTTT
- many TRBJ2-7 TRBV2 CASSEKLYEQYF TGTGCCAGCAGTGAGAAGCTTTACGAGCAGTACTTC
- many TRBJ1-2 TRBV30 CAWSVRRRGQDVGDGYTF TGTGCCTGGAGTGTGAGGCGTAGGGGCCAGGACGTTGGCGATGGCTACACCTTC
- many TRBJ1-6 TRBV6-5 CASSYSADYNSPLHF TGTGCCAGCAGTTACTCGGCAGACTATAATTCACCCCTCCACTTT
TRBD1 - TRBJ1-1 TRBV12-3/TRBV12-4 CASSSPTGGTTEAFF TGTGCCAGCAGTTCCCCGACAGGGGGCACGACTGAAGCTTTCTTT
- - TRBJ2-5 TRBV24-1 CATSDVPGETQYF TGTGCCACCAGTGATGTACCCGGGGAGACCCAGTACTTC
TRBD1 - TRBJ1-6 TRBV27 CASSFGQGGSLHF TGTGCCAGCAGTTTCGGACAGGGTGGGTCCCTCCACTTT
- - TRBJ1-3 TRBV6-1 CGSQAARTIYF TGTGGCTCGCAAGCGGCCCGGACCATATATTTT
- many TRBJ2-7 TRBV11-2 CASSHGQIYEQYF TGTGCCAGCAGCCATGGACAGATCTACGAGCAGTACTTC